The clone carrying this T cell receptor beta chain was seen ten or more times. TCRdb reanalyzed the PCR reads with MiXCR. The data contain 50,000 to 60,000 clones, approximately 19% of them seen just once; the ten biggest clones take up 2.5% to 3%. CDR1 and CDR2 (germline): SGHTA, FQGNSA. CDR3 length equals 15 residues. The trim removed 1 base at V and 4 bases at J, leaving 5 bases unmatched. The data were taken from a study of metastatic and nonmetastatic thyroid tumors. Ahead of thyroid surgery, no patient had received treatment of any kind. The chain links TRBV7-2 to TRBJ2-3; 7 bases fit TRBD2. Sequencing used blood. The source is a female donor with papillary thyroid cancer or a benign thyroid nodule (not recorded which). Some clones in this sample may be carry-over from other donors' samples. The DNA for the CDR3 is TGTGCCAGCAGCTTAGGGGGCGGGAGCTCAGATACGCAGTATTTT. Its protein is CASSLGGGSSDTQYF.